The clone carrying this T cell receptor beta chain occurred a few times. The antigen is undetermined. Trimming cost V 4 bases and J 4 bases; bases outside gene matches: 5. The CDR3 contains 14 residues. Germline assignment: CDR1 SGHTA and CDR2 FQGNSA. Sequencing libraries made from TCR beta cDNA carried unique molecular identifiers. A population of roughly 0.85 to 10 million T cells gave rise to around 480,000 cDNA molecules. TCRdb called the PCR reads again in MiXCR, with one record for every CDR3 protein. The sample has more than 450,000 distinct CDR3 sequences; approximately 34% are singletons. The data derive from a study of post-analysis software for immune sequencing data. Study-wide context: Progressive-relapsing, secondary progressive and relapsing-remitting multiple sclerosis were among the disease courses included. Study-level results: Comparison with controls showed significantly lower normalized Chao1 diversity in multiple sclerosis patients. Patients had higher frequencies than controls of roughly five TRBV segments, including TRBV5-6, TRBV5-1 and TRBV20-1. Strong same-batch co-clustering of samples appeared with F measure clustering.

This TCR was sampled from a girl between 2 and 17 years old with multiple sclerosis. Specimen: blood. V usage is TRBV7-2 and J usage is TRBJ2-7; the match to TRBD1 covers 9 bases. The CDR3 loop is CASSSGQGRYEQYF. The CDR3 bases are TGTGCCAGCAGCTCTGGACAGGGGAGGTACGAGCAGTACTTC. Based on the CDR3 plus reference TRBV7-2 and TRBJ2-7, the full variable domain is GAGVSQSPSNKVTEKGKDVELRCDPISGHTALYWYRQSLGQGLEFLIYFQGNSAPDKSGLPSDRFSAERTGGSVSTLTIQRTQQEDSAVYLCASSSGQGRYEQYFGPGTRLTVT.